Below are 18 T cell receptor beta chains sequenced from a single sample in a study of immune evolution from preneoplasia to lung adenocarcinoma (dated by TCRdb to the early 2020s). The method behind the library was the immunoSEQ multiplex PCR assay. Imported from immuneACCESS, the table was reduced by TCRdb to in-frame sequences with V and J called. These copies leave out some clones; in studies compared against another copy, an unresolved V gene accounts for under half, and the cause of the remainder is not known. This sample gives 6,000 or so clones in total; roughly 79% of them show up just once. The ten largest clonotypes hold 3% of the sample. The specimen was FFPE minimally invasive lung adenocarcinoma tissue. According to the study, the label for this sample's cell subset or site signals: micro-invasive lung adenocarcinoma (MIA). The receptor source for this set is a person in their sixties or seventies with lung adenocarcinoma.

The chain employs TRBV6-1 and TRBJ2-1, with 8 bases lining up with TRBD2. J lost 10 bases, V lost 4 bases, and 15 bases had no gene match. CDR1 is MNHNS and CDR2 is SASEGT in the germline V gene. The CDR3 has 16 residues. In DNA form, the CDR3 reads TGTGCCAGCAGTGGCCAAAGCGGGGGCGACGAGGGGGAGCAGTTCTTC. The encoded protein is CASSGQSGGDEGEQFF.

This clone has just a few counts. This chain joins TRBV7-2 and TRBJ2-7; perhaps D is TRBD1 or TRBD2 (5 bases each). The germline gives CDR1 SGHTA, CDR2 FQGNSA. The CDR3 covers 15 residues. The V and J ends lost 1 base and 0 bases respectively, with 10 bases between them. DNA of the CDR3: TGTGCCAGCAGCTTAGGAGGGGCCGGCTCCTACGAGCAGTACTTC. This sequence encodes CASSLGGAGSYEQYF.

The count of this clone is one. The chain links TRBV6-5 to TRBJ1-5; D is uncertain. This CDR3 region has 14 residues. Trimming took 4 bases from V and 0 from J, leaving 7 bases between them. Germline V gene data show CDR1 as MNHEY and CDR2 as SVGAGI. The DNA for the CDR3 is TGTGCCAGCAGTTCGGAAGATAGCAATCAGCCCCAGCATTTT. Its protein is CASSSEDSNQPQHF.

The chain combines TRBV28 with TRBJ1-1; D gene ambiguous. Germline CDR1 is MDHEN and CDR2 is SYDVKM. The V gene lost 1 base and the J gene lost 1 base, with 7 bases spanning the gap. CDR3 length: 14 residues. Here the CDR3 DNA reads TGTGCCAGCAGTTTATATAGGGCGAACACTGAAGCTTTCTTT. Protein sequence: CASSLYRANTEAFF.

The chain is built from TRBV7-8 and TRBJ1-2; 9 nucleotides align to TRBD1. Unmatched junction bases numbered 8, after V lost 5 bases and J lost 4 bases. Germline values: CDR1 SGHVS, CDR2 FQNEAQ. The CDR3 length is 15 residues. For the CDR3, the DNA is TGTGCCAGCAGCCCAAGGACAGGGGTGGGCTATGGCTACACCTTC. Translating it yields CASSPRTGVGYGYTF.

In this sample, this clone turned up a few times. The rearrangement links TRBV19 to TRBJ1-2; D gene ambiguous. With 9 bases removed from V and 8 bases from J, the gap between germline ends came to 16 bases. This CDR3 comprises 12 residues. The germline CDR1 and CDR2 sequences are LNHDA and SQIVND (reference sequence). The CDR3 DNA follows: TGTGCCAGGCAGGAGTCACCTGGGGGCTACACCTTC. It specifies CARQESPGGYTF.

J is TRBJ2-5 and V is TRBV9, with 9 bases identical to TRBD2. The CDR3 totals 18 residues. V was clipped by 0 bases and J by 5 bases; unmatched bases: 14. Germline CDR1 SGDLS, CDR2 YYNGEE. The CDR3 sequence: CASSVDGFQAGGVETQYF. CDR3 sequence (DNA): TGTGCCAGCAGCGTAGATGGGTTCCAAGCGGGAGGAGTGGAGACCCAGTACTTC.

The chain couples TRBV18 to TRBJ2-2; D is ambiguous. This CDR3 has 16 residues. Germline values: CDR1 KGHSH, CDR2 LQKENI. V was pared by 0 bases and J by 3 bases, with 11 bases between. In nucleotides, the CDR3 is TGTGCCAGCTCACCACCCTCCTCACGTGACACCGGGGAGCTGTTTTTT. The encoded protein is CASSPPSSRDTGELFF.

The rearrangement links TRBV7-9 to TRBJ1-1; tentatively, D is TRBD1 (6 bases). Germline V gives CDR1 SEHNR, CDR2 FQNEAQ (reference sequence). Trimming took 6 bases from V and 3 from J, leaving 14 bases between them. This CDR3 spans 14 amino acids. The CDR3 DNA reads TGTGCCAGCAGTAGTACAGGGTCCGACACTGAAGCTTTCTTT. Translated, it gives CASSSTGSDTEAFF. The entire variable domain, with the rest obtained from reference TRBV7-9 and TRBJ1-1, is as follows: DTGVSQNPRHKITKRGQNVTFRCDPISEHNRLYWYRQTLGQGPEFLTYFQNEAQLEKSRLLSDRFSAERPKGSFSTLEIQRTEQGDSAMYLCASSSTGSDTEAFFGQGTRLTVV.

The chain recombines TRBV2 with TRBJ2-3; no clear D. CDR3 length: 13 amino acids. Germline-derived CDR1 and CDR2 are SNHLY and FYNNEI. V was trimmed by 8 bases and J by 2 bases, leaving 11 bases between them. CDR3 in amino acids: CASYHSNTDTQYF. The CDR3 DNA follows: TGTGCCAGCTACCATTCCAACACAGATACGCAGTATTTT.

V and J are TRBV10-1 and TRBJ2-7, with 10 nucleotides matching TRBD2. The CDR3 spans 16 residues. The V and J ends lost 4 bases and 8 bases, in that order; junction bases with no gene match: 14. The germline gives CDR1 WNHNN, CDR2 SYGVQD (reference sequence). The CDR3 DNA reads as TGCGCCAGCAGTGTGGGTGTAGCGGGGGGCCCTGGGAAGCAGTACTTC. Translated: CASSVGVAGGPGKQYF.

The CDR3 DNA sequence: TGTGCCAGCAACCTTCGGTGGGGAACTGGAAACACCATATATTTT. It codes for CASNLRWGTGNTIYF. The genes are TRBV6-6 and TRBJ1-3, with D unresolved. The CDR3 has 15 residues. Germline CDR1 reads MNHNY; CDR2 reads SVGAGI (reference sequence). Trimming took off 7 bases at V and 2 bases at J, with 15 bases between the two ends.

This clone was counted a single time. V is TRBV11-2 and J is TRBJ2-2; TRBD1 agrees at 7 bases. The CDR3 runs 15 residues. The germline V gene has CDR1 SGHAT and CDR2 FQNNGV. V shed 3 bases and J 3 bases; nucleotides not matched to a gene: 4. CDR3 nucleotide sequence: TGTGCCAGCAGCTTGGAACAGGGGCACACCGGGGAGCTGTTTTTT. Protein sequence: CASSLEQGHTGELFF.

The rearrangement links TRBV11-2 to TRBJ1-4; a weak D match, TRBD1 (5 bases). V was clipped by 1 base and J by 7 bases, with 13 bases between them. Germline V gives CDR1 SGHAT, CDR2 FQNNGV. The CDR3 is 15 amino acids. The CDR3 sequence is CASSLGAGRREKLFF. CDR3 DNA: TGTGCCAGCAGCTTAGGGGCGGGGCGACGTGAAAAACTGTTTTTT.

In DNA, the CDR3 is TGTGCCAGCTGGGACAGGTCGAACACTGAAGCTTTCTTT. This translates into CASWDRSNTEAFF. The chain has TRBV28 and TRBJ1-1; TRBD1 matches 8 bases. The V segment lost 8 bases and the J segment 1 base; nucleotides outside the gene matches: 3. Per germline, CDR1 MDHEN and CDR2 SYDVKM. CDR3 length: 13 residues.

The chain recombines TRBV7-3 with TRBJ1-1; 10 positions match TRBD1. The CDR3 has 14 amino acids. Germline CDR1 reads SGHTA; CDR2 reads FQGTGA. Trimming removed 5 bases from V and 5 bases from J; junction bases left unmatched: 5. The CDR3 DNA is TGTGCCAGCAGCCGCGACAGGGGGCTGACTGAAGCTTTCTTT. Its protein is CASSRDRGLTEAFF.

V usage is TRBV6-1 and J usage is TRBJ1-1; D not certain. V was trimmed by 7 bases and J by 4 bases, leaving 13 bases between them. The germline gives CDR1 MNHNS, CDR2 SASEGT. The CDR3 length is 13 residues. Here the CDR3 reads CASIMVLGTEAFF. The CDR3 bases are TGTGCCAGCATTATGGTACTGGGCACTGAAGCTTTCTTT.

CDR3 nucleotides: TGTGCCAGCAGCCCTTTTTTCAGTGGGGATAGCAATCAGCCCCAGCATTTT. As protein: CASSPFFSGDSNQPQHF. The chain links TRBV28 to TRBJ1-5; D is undetermined. There are 17 residues in the CDR3. CDR1 is MDHEN, CDR2 SYDVKM, per germline. Trimming removed 6 bases at V and 0 bases at J, with 18 bases between.